The rows below give T cell receptor beta chains drawn from one sample of a study of PD-1 blockade in classical Hodgkin lymphoma. TCRdb's copy holds only in-frame clones and misses some; the assay was immunoSEQ multiplex PCR. In the table there are over 20,000 clones, nearly 80% of which are singletons. The material sequenced was peripheral blood mononuclear cells (PBMCs), taken at baseline. The source of these receptors is a human donor with classical Hodgkin lymphoma. Each CDR3 is given with its conserved first and last residue. The order of the fields is CDR3 protein, CDR3 DNA, D gene, J gene, V gene, clone size. A D gene is named only where the DNA matches it firmly. Size values are once, few and many counts, or a class for expanded clones, and some rows have none.

cdr3_aa: CSARDQGLAFF
cdr3_nt: TGCAGTGCTAGAGATCAGGGTCTAGCTTTCTTT
d_call: -
j_call: TRBJ1-1
v_call: TRBV20-1
clone_size: -

cdr3_aa: CASSSTSGLKETQYF
cdr3_nt: TGTGCCAGCAGCTCAACTAGCGGACTAAAAGAGACCCAGTACTTC
d_call: TRBD2
j_call: TRBJ2-5
v_call: TRBV5-4
clone_size: -

cdr3_aa: CASSVEGQGFNTDTQYF
cdr3_nt: TGTGCCAGCAGCGTAGAGGGACAGGGATTTAACACAGATACGCAGTATTTT
d_call: TRBD1
j_call: TRBJ2-3
v_call: TRBV9
clone_size: once

cdr3_aa: CASSDWSSASEQFF
cdr3_nt: TGTGCCAGCAGTGACTGGTCCTCGGCTAGTGAGCAGTTCTTC
d_call: -
j_call: TRBJ2-1
v_call: TRBV6-4
clone_size: few

cdr3_aa: CASSLMGTGNYNEQFF
cdr3_nt: TGTGCCAGCAGCTTAATGGGGACAGGGAACTACAATGAGCAGTTCTTC
d_call: TRBD1
j_call: TRBJ2-1
v_call: TRBV7-2
clone_size: -

cdr3_aa: CATSRGSVDSSYEQYF
cdr3_nt: TGTGCCACCAGCAGAGGATCCGTTGATAGCTCCTACGAGCAGTACTTC
d_call: -
j_call: TRBJ2-7
v_call: TRBV15
clone_size: -

cdr3_aa: CASSSGTDQETQYF
cdr3_nt: TGCGCCAGCAGCTCGGGGACAGATCAAGAGACCCAGTACTTC
d_call: TRBD1
j_call: TRBJ2-5
v_call: TRBV5-1
clone_size: -

cdr3_aa: CASSRGYSPLHF
cdr3_nt: TGTGCCAGCAGTAGAGGTTATTCACCCCTCCACTTT
d_call: -
j_call: TRBJ1-6
v_call: TRBV2
clone_size: -

cdr3_aa: CSVELLNRGLVTDTQYF
cdr3_nt: TGCAGCGTAGAGCTGCTAAATCGGGGACTTGTCACAGATACGCAGTATTTT
d_call: -
j_call: TRBJ2-3
v_call: TRBV29-1
clone_size: -

cdr3_aa: CAISEQDNYGYTF
cdr3_nt: TGTGCCATCAGTGAACAGGACAACTATGGCTACACCTTC
d_call: -
j_call: TRBJ1-2
v_call: TRBV10-3
clone_size: -

cdr3_aa: CASSQDRGGTEAFF
cdr3_nt: TGTGCCAGCAGCCAAGACAGGGGTGGAACTGAAGCTTTCTTT
d_call: -
j_call: TRBJ1-1
v_call: TRBV4-2
clone_size: few

cdr3_aa: CASSEQGANEQFF
cdr3_nt: TGCGCCAGCAGTGAACAGGGCGCCAATGAGCAGTTCTTC
d_call: -
j_call: TRBJ2-1
v_call: TRBV10-2
clone_size: few

cdr3_aa: CASSTGTGVIFEAFF
cdr3_nt: TGTGCCAGTAGTACCGGGACAGGGGTGATTTTTGAAGCTTTCTTT
d_call: TRBD1
j_call: TRBJ1-1
v_call: TRBV19
clone_size: -

cdr3_aa: CASSEAGTYEQYF
cdr3_nt: TGTGCCAGCAGTGAAGCGGGAACCTACGAGCAGTACTTC
d_call: -
j_call: TRBJ2-7
v_call: TRBV25-1
clone_size: -

cdr3_aa: CASSKGQGAYEQYF
cdr3_nt: TGTGCCAGCAGCAAGGGACAGGGAGCCTACGAGCAGTACTTC
d_call: TRBD1
j_call: TRBJ2-7
v_call: TRBV5-4
clone_size: -

cdr3_aa: CASSQDWELVTEAFF
cdr3_nt: TGCGCCAGCAGCCAAGACTGGGAGTTAGTCACTGAAGCTTTCTTT
d_call: -
j_call: TRBJ1-1
v_call: TRBV4-3
clone_size: -

cdr3_aa: CATSRGGGNLIEAFF
cdr3_nt: TGTGCCACCAGCAGGGGCGGGGGAAACCTGATTGAAGCTTTCTTT
d_call: -
j_call: TRBJ1-1
v_call: TRBV15
clone_size: -

cdr3_aa: CASSSDRGNQPQHF
cdr3_nt: TGTGCCAGCAGCTCAGACAGGGGCAATCAGCCCCAGCATTTT
d_call: TRBD1
j_call: TRBJ1-5
v_call: TRBV7-2
clone_size: -

cdr3_aa: CASTTVGGPYEQYF
cdr3_nt: TGTGCCAGCACCACGGTTGGGGGGCCTTACGAGCAGTACTTC
d_call: -
j_call: TRBJ2-7
v_call: TRBV2
clone_size: -

cdr3_aa: CASSVTGSGTEAFF
cdr3_nt: TGCGCCAGCAGCGTGACAGGGAGTGGCACTGAAGCTTTCTTT
d_call: TRBD1
j_call: TRBJ1-1
v_call: TRBV5-1
clone_size: -

cdr3_aa: CASSVVSTDGELFF
cdr3_nt: TGTGCCAGCAGCGTAGTATCCACCGACGGGGAGCTGTTTTTT
d_call: -
j_call: TRBJ2-2
v_call: TRBV9
clone_size: -

cdr3_aa: CASTLSGDSNQPQHF
cdr3_nt: TGTGCCAGCACCCTGTCTGGGGATAGCAATCAGCCCCAGCATTTT
d_call: -
j_call: TRBJ1-5
v_call: TRBV6-1
clone_size: -

cdr3_aa: CSVGLKETQYF
cdr3_nt: TGCAGTGTGGGACTCAAAGAGACCCAGTACTTC
d_call: -
j_call: TRBJ2-5
v_call: TRBV20-1
clone_size: -

cdr3_aa: CASSLGRAGGNLAKNIQYF
cdr3_nt: TGTGCCAGCAGCTTAGGTCGGGCGGGGGGAAACCTAGCCAAAAACATTCAGTACTTC
d_call: TRBD2
j_call: TRBJ2-4
v_call: TRBV7-2
clone_size: -

cdr3_aa: CASGPDPARLAKNIQYF
cdr3_nt: TGTGCTAGTGGACCCGACCCAGCAAGACTAGCCAAAAACATTCAGTACTTC
d_call: -
j_call: TRBJ2-4
v_call: TRBV12-5
clone_size: -

cdr3_aa: CASSSSSYEQYF
cdr3_nt: TGCGCCAGCAGCTCCAGCTCCTACGAGCAGTACTTC
d_call: -
j_call: TRBJ2-7
v_call: TRBV5-1
clone_size: few

cdr3_aa: CASSDNSGGDTDTQYF
cdr3_nt: TGTGCCAGCAGTGACAATAGCGGGGGTGACACAGATACGCAGTATTTT
d_call: TRBD2
j_call: TRBJ2-3
v_call: TRBV6-4
clone_size: -

cdr3_aa: CASRGTGVNEQYF
cdr3_nt: TGTGCCAGCAGGGGGACAGGGGTCAACGAGCAGTACTTC
d_call: TRBD1
j_call: TRBJ2-7
v_call: TRBV7-8
clone_size: -

cdr3_aa: CASSQEVSGGYEQYF
cdr3_nt: TGCGCCAGCAGCCAAGAGGTTAGCGGGGGCTACGAGCAGTACTTC
d_call: TRBD2
j_call: TRBJ2-7
v_call: TRBV4-3
clone_size: -

cdr3_aa: CASSFGERGGPYNEQFF
cdr3_nt: TGTGCCAGCAGCTTTGGGGAGCGGGGGGGCCCCTACAATGAGCAGTTCTTC
d_call: TRBD2
j_call: TRBJ2-1
v_call: TRBV7-2
clone_size: -

cdr3_aa: CAISELAGEQETQYF
cdr3_nt: TGTGCCATCAGTGAACTAGCGGGAGAACAAGAGACCCAGTACTTC
d_call: TRBD2
j_call: TRBJ2-5
v_call: TRBV10-3
clone_size: -

cdr3_aa: CAWSRGRTDTQYF
cdr3_nt: TGTGCCTGGAGCCGGGGACGAACAGATACGCAGTATTTT
d_call: -
j_call: TRBJ2-3
v_call: TRBV30
clone_size: -

cdr3_aa: CASSTGPNTGELFF
cdr3_nt: TGTGCCAGCAGTACCGGTCCCAACACCGGGGAGCTGTTTTTT
d_call: -
j_call: TRBJ2-2
v_call: TRBV6-5
clone_size: -

cdr3_aa: CAIRSGREQFF
cdr3_nt: TGTGCCATCAGGAGCGGGCGGGAGCAGTTCTTC
d_call: -
j_call: TRBJ2-1
v_call: TRBV10-3
clone_size: -

cdr3_aa: CASSLLAGEPTDTQYF
cdr3_nt: TGTGCCAGCAGCTTGTTGGCGGGGGAGCCAACAGATACGCAGTATTTT
d_call: TRBD2
j_call: TRBJ2-3
v_call: TRBV5-5
clone_size: -

cdr3_aa: CASSPAGTAYTGELFF
cdr3_nt: TGTGCCAGTAGTCCCGCCGGGACAGCCTACACCGGGGAGCTGTTTTTT
d_call: TRBD1
j_call: TRBJ2-2
v_call: TRBV19
clone_size: -

cdr3_aa: CASSSFSTDTQYF
cdr3_nt: TGTGCCAGCAGTTCCTTCAGCACAGATACGCAGTATTTT
d_call: -
j_call: TRBJ2-3
v_call: TRBV27
clone_size: once

cdr3_aa: CASSGVGRPSGANVLTF
cdr3_nt: TGTGCCAGCTCAGGTGTGGGACGGCCCTCTGGGGCCAACGTCCTGACTTTC
d_call: -
j_call: TRBJ2-6
v_call: TRBV18
clone_size: -

cdr3_aa: CATGDLNSNQPQHF
cdr3_nt: TGTGCCACCGGGGACCTTAATAGCAATCAGCCCCAGCATTTT
d_call: -
j_call: TRBJ1-5
v_call: TRBV19
clone_size: few

cdr3_aa: CAWSSPGTGNTGELFF
cdr3_nt: TGTGCCTGGAGTAGTCCCGGGACAGGGAACACCGGGGAGCTGTTTTTT
d_call: TRBD1
j_call: TRBJ2-2
v_call: TRBV30
clone_size: -

cdr3_aa: CASSPVASGANVLTF
cdr3_nt: TGTGCCAGCAGCCCGGTTGCTTCCGGGGCCAACGTCCTGACTTTC
d_call: -
j_call: TRBJ2-6
v_call: TRBV27
clone_size: -

cdr3_aa: CASSLDRASEQYF
cdr3_nt: TGTGCCAGCAGCTTGGACAGGGCTTCAGAGCAGTACTTC
d_call: -
j_call: TRBJ2-5
v_call: TRBV5-6
clone_size: -

cdr3_aa: CASSSDRGDSNQPQHF
cdr3_nt: TGTGCCAGCAGCTCTGATAGGGGAGATAGCAATCAGCCCCAGCATTTT
d_call: -
j_call: TRBJ1-5
v_call: TRBV5-6
clone_size: few

cdr3_aa: CASSLAGGPNTGELFF
cdr3_nt: TGTGCCAGCAGCTTAGCCGGGGGCCCGAACACCGGGGAGCTGTTTTTT
d_call: -
j_call: TRBJ2-2
v_call: TRBV7-2
clone_size: -

cdr3_aa: CATSRESGQPQHF
cdr3_nt: TGTGCCACCAGCAGAGAGTCCGGGCAGCCCCAGCATTTT
d_call: -
j_call: TRBJ1-5
v_call: TRBV15
clone_size: -

cdr3_aa: CASSGGTADSYEQYF
cdr3_nt: TGCGCCAGCAGTGGTGGGACGGCTGACTCCTACGAGCAGTACTTC
d_call: -
j_call: TRBJ2-7
v_call: TRBV10-1
clone_size: -

cdr3_aa: CASSVTGYRNEKLFF
cdr3_nt: TGTGCCAGCAGCGTTACAGGCTATCGTAATGAAAAACTGTTTTTT
d_call: -
j_call: TRBJ1-4
v_call: TRBV5-6
clone_size: once

cdr3_aa: CASSEIGGGVYGYTF
cdr3_nt: TGTGCCAGCAGTGAAATCGGGGGAGGAGTCTATGGCTACACCTTC
d_call: -
j_call: TRBJ1-2
v_call: TRBV6-1
clone_size: -

cdr3_aa: CASSRTGNEQFF
cdr3_nt: TGTGCCAGCAGTAGGACAGGGAATGAGCAGTTCTTC
d_call: TRBD1
j_call: TRBJ2-1
v_call: TRBV5-6
clone_size: once

cdr3_aa: CASTNGQHSNQPQHF
cdr3_nt: TGTGCCAGTACGAACGGACAGCATAGCAATCAGCCCCAGCATTTT
d_call: -
j_call: TRBJ1-5
v_call: TRBV19
clone_size: -

cdr3_aa: CASSQGDISNQPQHF
cdr3_nt: TGTGCCAGCAGTCAAGGCGACATAAGCAATCAGCCCCAGCATTTT
d_call: -
j_call: TRBJ1-5
v_call: TRBV7-9
clone_size: -

cdr3_aa: CASSLDSGDTEAFF
cdr3_nt: TGCGCCAGCAGCTTGGATTCAGGGGACACTGAAGCTTTCTTT
d_call: -
j_call: TRBJ1-1
v_call: TRBV5-1
clone_size: -

cdr3_aa: CASRGGQFFQPQHF
cdr3_nt: TGTGCCAGTAGGGGAGGACAGTTCTTTCAGCCCCAGCATTTT
d_call: -
j_call: TRBJ1-5
v_call: TRBV19
clone_size: -

cdr3_aa: CASLRGLDTEAFF
cdr3_nt: TGTGCCAGCCTCAGGGGGCTTGACACTGAAGCTTTCTTT
d_call: TRBD1
j_call: TRBJ1-1
v_call: TRBV6-5
clone_size: -

cdr3_aa: CSAYRDKDYF
cdr3_nt: TGCAGTGCGTACCGGGACAAGGATTACTTC
d_call: -
j_call: TRBJ2-7
v_call: TRBV20-1
clone_size: -